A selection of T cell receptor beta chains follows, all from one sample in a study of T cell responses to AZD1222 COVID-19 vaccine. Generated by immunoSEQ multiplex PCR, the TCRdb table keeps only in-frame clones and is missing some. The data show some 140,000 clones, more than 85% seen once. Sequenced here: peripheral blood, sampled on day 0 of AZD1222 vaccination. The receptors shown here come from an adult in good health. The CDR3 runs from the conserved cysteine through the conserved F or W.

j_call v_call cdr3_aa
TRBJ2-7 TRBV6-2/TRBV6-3 CASSYDSQRWTDAYEQYF
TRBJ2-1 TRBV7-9 CASTWSAGGREQFF
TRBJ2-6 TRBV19 CASSYGTGVSGANVLTF
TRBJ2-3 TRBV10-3 CAISDYSRTGSTDTQYF
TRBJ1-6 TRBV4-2 CASSQDEGRGDRSPLHF
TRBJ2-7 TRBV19 CASSRSTTGTYSYEQYF
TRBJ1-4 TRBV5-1 CASSPSRGTGGAWSEEKLFF
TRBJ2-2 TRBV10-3 CATDRNTGELFF
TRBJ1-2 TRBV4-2 CASSQGPRTESFYTF
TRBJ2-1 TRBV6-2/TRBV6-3 CASSSSGRGFYEQFF
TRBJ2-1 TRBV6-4 CASSLTGLSEQFF
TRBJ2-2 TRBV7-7 CASSPPAGGYTGELFF